This entry is about one T cell receptor (beta chain). The antigen is undetermined. Profiling relied on immunoSEQ multiplex PCR, and the TCRdb table lists in-frame clones only, not all of them. Of around 130,000 clones listed, roughly 90% are singletons. The data belong to a study of T cells in localized non-small cell lung cancer. Broader study findings: In uninvolved adjacent lung, T cell clonality reached its highest value, exceeding tumor. Longer overall survival was linked to higher blood T cell density. Researchers found a median roughly 56 of the top 100 tumor clones in adjacent lung.

This CDR3 region has 18 residues. The germline gives CDR1 ENHRY, CDR2 SYGVKD. The V and J ends lost 0 bases and 3 bases respectively, with 17 bases between them. This clonotype originated in an older female donor with stage I lung adenocarcinoma. The genes are TRBV10-3 and TRBJ1-4; D remains ambiguous. The sequencing here drew on peripheral blood, taken before any cancer treatment. As DNA, the CDR3 is TGTGCCATCAGTGAGTCAAATCGGGTGGCAGGCCCTAATGAAAAACTGTTTTTT. Its protein product is CAISESNRVAGPNEKLFF.